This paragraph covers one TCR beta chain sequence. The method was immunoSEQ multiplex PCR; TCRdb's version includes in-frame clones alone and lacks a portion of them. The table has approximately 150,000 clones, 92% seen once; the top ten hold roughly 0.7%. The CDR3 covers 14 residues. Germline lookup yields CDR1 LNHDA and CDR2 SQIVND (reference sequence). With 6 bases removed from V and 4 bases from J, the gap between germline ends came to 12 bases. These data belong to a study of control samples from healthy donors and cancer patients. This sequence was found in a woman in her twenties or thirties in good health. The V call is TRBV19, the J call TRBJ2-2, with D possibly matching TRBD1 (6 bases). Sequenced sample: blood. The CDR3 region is CASRAGASTGELFF. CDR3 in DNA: TGTGCCAGTAGAGCAGGGGCATCCACCGGGGAGCTGTTTTTT.